This T cell receptor (beta chain) originates from a study of cytomegalovirus exposure and HLA in healthy donors. The PCR had 60 Vbeta and 13 Jbeta primers. The table came from immunoSEQ multiplex PCR; TCRdb's copy has only in-frame clones and leaves some out. The table shows about 150,000 clones, with 65% to 85% occurring only once. The table lists this clone with a few counts. Its antigen is not known. Study-wide results and caveats: Within an earlier analysis, most TCR beta V segments proved productive either about 90% or about 30% of the time.

The receptor was derived from a male donor in good health and CMV-seropositive. The sequencing sample was made of PBMCs.

The CDR3 protein is CASSLRRDREGADTQYF. CDR3 DNA sequence: TGTGCCAGCAGTCTGAGACGGGACAGGGAGGGGGCAGATACGCAGTATTTT. The gene calls are TRBV21-1 and TRBJ2-3; the table's D gene call, TRBD1, was not cross checked with the DNA. TRBV21-1 constitutes a pseudogene. The CDR3 covers 17 residues.